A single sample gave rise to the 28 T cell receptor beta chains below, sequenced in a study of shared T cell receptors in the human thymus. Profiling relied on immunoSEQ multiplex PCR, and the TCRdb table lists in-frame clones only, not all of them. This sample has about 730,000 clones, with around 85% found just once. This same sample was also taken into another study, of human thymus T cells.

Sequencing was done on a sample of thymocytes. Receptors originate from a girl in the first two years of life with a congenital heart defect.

The CDR3 reads CASTGEEGNEQFF. As DNA, the CDR3 is TGTGCCAGCACCGGGGAGGAAGGCAATGAGCAGTTCTTC. The chain is built from TRBV2 and TRBJ2-1; D is perhaps TRBD2 (6 bases). The germline gives CDR1 SNHLY, CDR2 FYNNEI. Trimming pared 7 bases from V and 6 bases from J, leaving 13 bases between. The CDR3 spans 13 residues.

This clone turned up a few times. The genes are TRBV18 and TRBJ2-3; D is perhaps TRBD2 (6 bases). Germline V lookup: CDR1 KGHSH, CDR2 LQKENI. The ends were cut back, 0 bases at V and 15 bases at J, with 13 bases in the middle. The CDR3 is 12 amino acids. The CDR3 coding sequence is TGTGCCAGCTCACCACCGGAGACTAGGGGCTATTTT. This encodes CASSPPETRGYF.

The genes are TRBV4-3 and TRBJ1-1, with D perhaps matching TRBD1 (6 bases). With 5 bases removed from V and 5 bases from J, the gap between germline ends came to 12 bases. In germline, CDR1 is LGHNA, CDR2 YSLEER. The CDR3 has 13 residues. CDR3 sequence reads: CASSWGGATEAFF. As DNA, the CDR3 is TGCGCCAGCAGCTGGGGGGGGGCGACTGAAGCTTTCTTT.

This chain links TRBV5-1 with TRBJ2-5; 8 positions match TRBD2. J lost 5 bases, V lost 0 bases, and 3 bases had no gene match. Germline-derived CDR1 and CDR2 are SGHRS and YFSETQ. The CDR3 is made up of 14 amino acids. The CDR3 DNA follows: TGCGCCAGCAGCTTGGAACTAGCGGCGGAGACCCAGTACTTC. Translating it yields CASSLELAAETQYF.

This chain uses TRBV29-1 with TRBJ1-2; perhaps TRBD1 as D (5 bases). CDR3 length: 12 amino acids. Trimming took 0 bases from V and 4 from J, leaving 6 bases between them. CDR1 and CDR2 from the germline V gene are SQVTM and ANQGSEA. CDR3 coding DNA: TGCAGCGTTGAAGAGGACATCTATGGCTACACCTTC. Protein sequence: CSVEEDIYGYTF.

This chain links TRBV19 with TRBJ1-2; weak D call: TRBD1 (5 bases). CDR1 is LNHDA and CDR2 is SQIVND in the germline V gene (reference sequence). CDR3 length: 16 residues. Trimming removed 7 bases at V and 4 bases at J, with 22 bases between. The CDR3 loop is CASISGSGARGYGYTF. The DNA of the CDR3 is TGTGCCAGTATCAGCGGAAGCGGGGCGAGAGGCTATGGCTACACCTTC.

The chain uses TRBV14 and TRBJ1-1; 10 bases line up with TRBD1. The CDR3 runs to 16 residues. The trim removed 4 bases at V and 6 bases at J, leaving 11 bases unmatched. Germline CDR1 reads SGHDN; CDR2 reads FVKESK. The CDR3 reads CASSPLTTGQGSEAFF. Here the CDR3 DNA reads TGTGCCAGCAGCCCCTTGACTACGGGACAGGGGTCTGAAGCTTTCTTT. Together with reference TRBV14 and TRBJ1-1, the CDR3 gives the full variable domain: EAGVTQFPSHSVIEKGQTVTLRCDPISGHDNLYWYRRVMGKEIKFLLHFVKESKQDESGMPNNRFLAERTGGTYSTLKVQPAELEDSGVYFCASSPLTTGQGSEAFFGQGTRLTVV.

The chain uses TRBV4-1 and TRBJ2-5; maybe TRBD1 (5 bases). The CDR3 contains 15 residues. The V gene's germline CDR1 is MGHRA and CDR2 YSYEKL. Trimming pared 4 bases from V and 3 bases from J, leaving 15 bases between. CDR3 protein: CASSRAQEQEETQYF. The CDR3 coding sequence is TGCGCCAGCAGCCGTGCACAGGAGCAGGAAGAGACCCAGTACTTC.

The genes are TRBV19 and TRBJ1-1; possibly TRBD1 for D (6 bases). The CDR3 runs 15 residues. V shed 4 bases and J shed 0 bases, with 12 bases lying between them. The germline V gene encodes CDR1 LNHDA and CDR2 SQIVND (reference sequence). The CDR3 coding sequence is TGTGCCAGTAGTACTCCCGGGACAATGAACACTGAAGCTTTCTTT. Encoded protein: CASSTPGTMNTEAFF.

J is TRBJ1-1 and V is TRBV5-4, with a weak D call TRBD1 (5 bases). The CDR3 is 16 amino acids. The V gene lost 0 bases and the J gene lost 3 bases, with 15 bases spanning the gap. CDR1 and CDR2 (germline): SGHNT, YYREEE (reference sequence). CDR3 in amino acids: CASSLVSRGDYTEAFF. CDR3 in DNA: TGTGCCAGCAGCTTGGTTTCCCGAGGGGACTACACTGAAGCTTTCTTT.

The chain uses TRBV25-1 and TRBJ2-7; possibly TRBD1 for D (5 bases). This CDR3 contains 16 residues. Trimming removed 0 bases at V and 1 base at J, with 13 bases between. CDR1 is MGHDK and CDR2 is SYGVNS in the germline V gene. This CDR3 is CASSEYTRTLSYEQYF. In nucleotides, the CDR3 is TGTGCCAGCAGTGAATACACGAGGACATTGTCCTACGAGCAGTACTTC.

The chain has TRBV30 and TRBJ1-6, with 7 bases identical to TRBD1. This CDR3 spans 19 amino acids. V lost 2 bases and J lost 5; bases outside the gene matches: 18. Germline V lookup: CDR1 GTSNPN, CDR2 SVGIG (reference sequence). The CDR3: CAWSSPWERGQRDNSPLHF. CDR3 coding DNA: TGTGCCTGGAGTTCCCCCTGGGAAAGGGGGCAGAGAGATAATTCACCCCTCCACTTT. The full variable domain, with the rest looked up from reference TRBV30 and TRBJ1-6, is SQTIHQWPATLVQPVGSPLSLECTVEGTSNPNLYWYRQAAGRGLQLLFYSVGIGQISSEVPQNLSASRPQDRQFILSSKKLLLSDSGFYLCAWSSPWERGQRDNSPLHFGNGTRLTVT.

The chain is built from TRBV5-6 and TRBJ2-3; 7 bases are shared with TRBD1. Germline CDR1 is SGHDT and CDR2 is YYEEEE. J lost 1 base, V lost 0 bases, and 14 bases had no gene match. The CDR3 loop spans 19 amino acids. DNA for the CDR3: TGTGCCAGCAGCTTGGACCTCTTTAACAGGGGTCCCCGCACAGATACGCAGTATTTT. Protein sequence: CASSLDLFNRGPRTDTQYF.

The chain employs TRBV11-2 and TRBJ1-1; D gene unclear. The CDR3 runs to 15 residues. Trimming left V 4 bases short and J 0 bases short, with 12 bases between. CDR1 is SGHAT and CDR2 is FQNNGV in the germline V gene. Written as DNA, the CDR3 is TGTGCCAGCAGCTATCCCTCGGAGTTGAACACTGAAGCTTTCTTT. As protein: CASSYPSELNTEAFF.

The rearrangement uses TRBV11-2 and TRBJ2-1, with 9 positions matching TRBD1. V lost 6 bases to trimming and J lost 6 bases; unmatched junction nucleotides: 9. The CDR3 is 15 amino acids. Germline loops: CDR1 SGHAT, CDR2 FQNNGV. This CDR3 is CASRARDRAGNEQFF. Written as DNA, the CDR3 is TGTGCCAGCAGAGCGCGGGACAGGGCGGGCAATGAGCAGTTCTTC. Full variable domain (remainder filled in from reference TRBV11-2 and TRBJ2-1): EAGVAQSPRYKIIEKRQSVAFWCNPISGHATLYWYQQILGQGPKLLIQFQNNGVVDDSQLPKDRFSAERLKGVDSTLKIQPAKLEDSAVYLCASRARDRAGNEQFFGPGTRLTVL.

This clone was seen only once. CDR3 protein: CASSPTRDSGTGGQPQHF. The CDR3 coding sequence is TGTGCCAGCAGTCCGACGAGGGATTCCGGGACAGGGGGACAGCCCCAGCATTTT. This chain uses TRBV2 with TRBJ1-5; 11 bases agree with TRBD1. J gave up 7 bases and V 5 bases, and 16 bases lay outside the gene matches. Germline V gene sequence: CDR1 SNHLY, CDR2 FYNNEI. The CDR3 is 18 amino acids.

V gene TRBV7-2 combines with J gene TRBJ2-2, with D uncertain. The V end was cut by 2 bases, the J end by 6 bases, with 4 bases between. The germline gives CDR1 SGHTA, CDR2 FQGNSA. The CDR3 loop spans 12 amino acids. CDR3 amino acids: CASSLNSGELFF. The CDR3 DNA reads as TGTGCCAGCAGCTTAAACTCCGGGGAGCTGTTTTTT.

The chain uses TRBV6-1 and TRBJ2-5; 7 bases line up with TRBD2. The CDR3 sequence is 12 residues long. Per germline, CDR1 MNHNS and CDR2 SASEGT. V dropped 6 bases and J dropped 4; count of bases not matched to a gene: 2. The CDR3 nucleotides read TGTGCCAGCAGGGGACTATTAGAGACCCAGTACTTC. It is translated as CASRGLLETQYF.

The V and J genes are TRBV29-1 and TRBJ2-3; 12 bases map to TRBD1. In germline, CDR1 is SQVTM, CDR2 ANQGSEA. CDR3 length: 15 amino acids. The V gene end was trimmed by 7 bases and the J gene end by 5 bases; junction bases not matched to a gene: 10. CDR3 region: CSATGTGGLRDTQYF. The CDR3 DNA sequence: TGCAGCGCTACCGGGACAGGGGGCTTGCGAGATACGCAGTATTTT.

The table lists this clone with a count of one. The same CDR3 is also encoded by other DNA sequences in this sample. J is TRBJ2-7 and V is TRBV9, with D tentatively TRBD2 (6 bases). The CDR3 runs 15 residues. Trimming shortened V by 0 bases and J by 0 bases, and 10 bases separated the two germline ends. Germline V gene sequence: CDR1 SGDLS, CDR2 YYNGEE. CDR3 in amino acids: CASSVGGVSSYEQYF. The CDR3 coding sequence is TGTGCCAGCAGCGTAGGGGGGGTGTCCTCCTACGAGCAGTACTTC.

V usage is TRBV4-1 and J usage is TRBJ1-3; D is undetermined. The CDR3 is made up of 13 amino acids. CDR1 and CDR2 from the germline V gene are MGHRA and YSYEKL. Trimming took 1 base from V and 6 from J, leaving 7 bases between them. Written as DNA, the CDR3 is TGCGCCAGCAGCCAAGCGTACTCAAACACCATATATTTT. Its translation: CASSQAYSNTIYF.

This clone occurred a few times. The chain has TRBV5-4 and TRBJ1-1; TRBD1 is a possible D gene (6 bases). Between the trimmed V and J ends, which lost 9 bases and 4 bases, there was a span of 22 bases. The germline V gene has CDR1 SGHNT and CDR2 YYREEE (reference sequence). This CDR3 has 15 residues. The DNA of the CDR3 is TGTGCCACCACCCTTGGGGGAACAGGGAGCACTGAAGCTTTCTTT. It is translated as CATTLGGTGSTEAFF.

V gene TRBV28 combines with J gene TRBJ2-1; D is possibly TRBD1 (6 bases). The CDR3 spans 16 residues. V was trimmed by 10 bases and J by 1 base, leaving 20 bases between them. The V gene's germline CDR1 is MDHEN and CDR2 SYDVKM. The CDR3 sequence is CATPPRLRGSYNEQFF. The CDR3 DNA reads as TGTGCCACCCCCCCCCGGCTAAGGGGGTCCTACAATGAGCAGTTCTTC.

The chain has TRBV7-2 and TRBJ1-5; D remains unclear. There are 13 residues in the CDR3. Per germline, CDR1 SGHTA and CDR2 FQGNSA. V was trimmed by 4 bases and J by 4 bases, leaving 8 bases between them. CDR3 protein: CASSWTSNQPQHF. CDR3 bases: TGTGCCAGCAGCTGGACTTCAAATCAGCCCCAGCATTTT.

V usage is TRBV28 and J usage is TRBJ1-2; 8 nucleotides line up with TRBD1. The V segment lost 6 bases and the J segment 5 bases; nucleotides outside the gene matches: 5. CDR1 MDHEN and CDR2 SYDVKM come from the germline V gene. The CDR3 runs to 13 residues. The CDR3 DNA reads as TGTGCCAGCAGAGCGACAGGGGAATATGGCTACACCTTC. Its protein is CASRATGEYGYTF.

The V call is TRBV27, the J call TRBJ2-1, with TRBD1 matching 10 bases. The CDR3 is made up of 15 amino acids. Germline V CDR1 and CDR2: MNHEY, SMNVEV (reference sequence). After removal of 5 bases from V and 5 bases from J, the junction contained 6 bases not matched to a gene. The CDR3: CASSTRDRGNNEQFF. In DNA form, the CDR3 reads TGTGCCAGCAGTACCCGGGACAGGGGCAACAATGAGCAGTTCTTC.

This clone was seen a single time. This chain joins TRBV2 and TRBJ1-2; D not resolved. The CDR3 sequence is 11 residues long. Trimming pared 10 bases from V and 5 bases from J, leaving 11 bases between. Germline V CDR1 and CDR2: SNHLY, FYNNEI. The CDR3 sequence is CATRRGYGYTF. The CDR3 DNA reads TGTGCCACCCGTCGGGGATATGGCTACACCTTC.

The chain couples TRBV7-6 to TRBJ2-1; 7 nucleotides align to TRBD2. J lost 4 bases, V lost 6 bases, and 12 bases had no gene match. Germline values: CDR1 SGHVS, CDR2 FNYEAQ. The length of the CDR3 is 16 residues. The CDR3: CASRQSGTESYNEQFF. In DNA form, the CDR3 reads TGTGCCAGCAGGCAAAGCGGGACTGAATCGTACAATGAGCAGTTCTTC. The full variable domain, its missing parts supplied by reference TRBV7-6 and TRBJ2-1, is GAGVSQSPRYKVTKRGQDVALRCDPISGHVSLYWYRQALGQGPEFLTYFNYEAQQDKSGLPNDRFSAERPEGSISTLTIQRTEQRDSAMYRCASRQSGTESYNEQFFGPGTRLTVL.